These 26 T cell receptor beta chains originate from one sample sequenced in a study of T cell clonotyping in hematopoietic cell transplantation (dated by TCRdb to the early 2020s). Library preparation used the immunoSEQ multiplex PCR assay. TCRdb re-hosts the immuneACCESS table, in-frame sequences only. Its copies lack some clones; in the studies checked, an unresolved V gene accounts for under half of them, and the cause for the rest is not known. Counted in this sample were over 8,000 clones; about 47% of them appeared once. Of the sample, roughly 13% falls within the top ten clones. What the time point label conveys for this sample: 100 days after allo-HCT. Here the sequenced sample was peripheral blood mononuclear cells, taken 100 days after allogeneic stem cell transplant. These receptor sequences come from a female patient between 50 and 60 years old who had an allogeneic stem cell transplant from an unrelated donor, so the T cells may come from the graft donor. Some clones in this sample may be carry-over from other donors' samples.

In its sample, this clone was seen a few times. The chain combines TRBV30 with TRBJ2-2; 9 bases are a match to TRBD2. The CDR3 has 13 amino acids. V dropped 6 bases and J dropped 7; count of bases not matched to a gene: 6. Germline V gives CDR1 GTSNPN, CDR2 SVGIG (reference sequence). CDR3: CACAGGPGGELFF. CDR3 sequence (DNA): TGTGCCTGTGCGGGAGGGCCGGGCGGGGAGCTGTTTTTT.

This clone rates as medium-sized (0.01 to 0.1%). The chain recombines TRBV4-3 with TRBJ2-7; no definite D call. V lost 0 bases, J lost 3 bases, and 12 bases lay in between. Germline V lookup: CDR1 LGHNA, CDR2 YSLEER. The CDR3 covers 15 residues. As DNA, the CDR3 is TGCGCCAGCAGCCAAGACGCATCAGGCGGCTACGAGCAGTACTTC. It codes for CASSQDASGGYEQYF.

The count of this clone is one. This chain links TRBV7-2 with TRBJ2-5; 10 nucleotides match TRBD1. CDR1 is SGHTA and CDR2 is FQGNSA in the germline V gene. J lost 4 bases, V lost 6 bases, and 8 bases had no gene match. The CDR3 is 15 residues long. The CDR3 DNA reads as TGTGCCAGCAGACCTCCGGGACAGGGGAGAGAGACCCAGTACTTC. Translated: CASRPPGQGRETQYF.

The genes are TRBV30 and TRBJ1-1; D gene uncertain. The CDR3 has 13 residues. Looked up from germline, CDR1 is GTSNPN and CDR2 is SVGIG (reference sequence). Trimming removed 3 bases from V and 0 bases from J, with 8 bases in between. CDR3 sequence reads: CAWSADVNTEAFF. CDR3 bases: TGTGCCTGGAGCGCCGATGTGAACACTGAAGCTTTCTTT.

This clone came up a few times. The chain carries TRBV25-1 and TRBJ1-2; TRBD1 aligns across 7 bases. The CDR3 sequence is 15 residues long. The V gene's germline CDR1 is MGHDK and CDR2 SYGVNS. Trimming at V came to 4 bases and at J to 3 bases, leaving 8 bases not matched to a gene. CDR3 in amino acids: CASSGRDSSDYGYTF. CDR3 nucleotides: TGTGCCAGCAGTGGGAGGGACAGTTCGGACTATGGCTACACCTTC.

The CDR3: CASSLNQGSNQPQHF. CDR3 sequence (DNA): TGTGCCAGCAGCCTCAATCAGGGAAGCAATCAGCCCCAGCATTTT. This chain joins TRBV6-5 and TRBJ1-5; possible D gene TRBD1, 5 bases. Germline-derived CDR1 and CDR2 are MNHEY and SVGAGI. This CDR3 is 15 amino acids long. Between the trimmed V and J ends, which lost 6 bases and 1 base, there was a span of 13 bases.

This clone was detected only a few times. Since a much larger clone is just one base distant, this may be a read error. Distinct nucleotide sequences in the sample also encode this CDR3. This rearrangement joins TRBV6-5 to TRBJ2-1; 7 bases agree with TRBD2. Trimming removed 2 bases from V and 7 bases from J; junction bases left unmatched: 5. CDR3 size: 14 residues. From germline, CDR1 is MNHEY and CDR2 SVGAGI. CDR3 amino acids: CASSYQRLANEQFF. Here the CDR3 DNA reads TGTGCCAGCAGTTACCAGCGACTAGCTAATGAGCAGTTCTTC.

The chain combines TRBV6-6 with TRBJ2-2, with a tentative D call TRBD2 (5 bases). The germline V gene encodes CDR1 MNHNY and CDR2 SVGAGI (reference sequence). V shed 6 bases and J shed 8 bases, with 10 bases lying between them. CDR3 length: 12 residues. The CDR3 DNA is TGTGCCAGCAGGACTATGGAGGGGGAGCTGTTTTTT. Protein sequence: CASRTMEGELFF.

This clone is medium-sized within its sample. The CDR3 nucleotides read TGTGCCAGCTCCCTTAGCGACGGAGGGACCCAGTACTTC. Protein sequence: CASSLSDGGTQYF. The V call is TRBV6-5, the J call TRBJ2-5, with TRBD2 as a possible D gene (5 bases). CDR3 length equals 13 residues. Per the germline V gene, CDR1 is MNHEY and CDR2 is SVGAGI. V shed 8 bases and J shed 7 bases, with 17 bases lying between them.

The rearrangement uses TRBV4-1 and TRBJ1-3, with D possibly being TRBD1 (6 bases). Germline assignment: CDR1 MGHRA and CDR2 YSYEKL. V gave up 6 bases and J gave up 5 bases, with 17 bases separating them. This CDR3 contains 15 residues. The CDR3 region has the DNA TGCGCCAGCAGTCCCTGGGGGGGGACAAGAAACACCATATATTTT. It yields the protein CASSPWGGTRNTIYF.

The rearrangement links TRBV30 to TRBJ2-1, with D possibly being TRBD2 (5 bases). Trimming removed 5 bases from V and 0 bases from J, with 11 bases in between. CDR1 is GTSNPN, CDR2 SVGIG, per germline (reference sequence). CDR3 length equals 14 residues. CDR3 nucleotide sequence: TGTGCCTGGGCTGACTACAGCTCCTACAATGAGCAGTTCTTC. Translating gives CAWADYSSYNEQFF. The variable domain in full, completed from reference TRBV30 and TRBJ2-1, reads SQTIHQWPATLVQPVGSPLSLECTVEGTSNPNLYWYRQAAGRGLQLLFYSVGIGQISSEVPQNLSASRPQDRQFILSSKKLLLSDSGFYLCAWADYSSYNEQFFGPGTRLTVL.

This sequence joins TRBV28 and TRBJ2-5; D is ambiguous. The DNA end is a closer match to TRBJ2-7, so the J assignment may be wrong. CDR3 length: 12 amino acids. Germline-derived CDR1 and CDR2 are MDHEN and SYDVKM. CDR3 amino acids: CATRSPAYEQYF. In nucleotides, the CDR3 is TGTGCCACCCGCTCACCGGCTTACGAGCAGTACTTC.

The V call is TRBV30, the J call TRBJ1-1; the match to TRBD1 covers 7 bases. J gave up 9 bases and V 5 bases, and 9 bases lay outside the gene matches. The CDR3 consists of 12 residues. Germline V CDR1 and CDR2: GTSNPN, SVGIG (reference sequence). As DNA, the CDR3 is TGTGCCTGGTACAGGGGACCGGTCCAAGCTTTCTTT. This translates into CAWYRGPVQAFF.

The chain recombines TRBV19 with TRBJ2-3; maybe TRBD2 (6 bases). Germline CDR1 and CDR2: LNHDA and SQIVND (reference sequence). The CDR3 runs to 15 residues. With 0 bases removed from V and 1 base from J, the gap between germline ends came to 8 bases. CDR3: CASSIEGGGTDTQYF. DNA of the CDR3: TGTGCCAGTAGTATAGAGGGCGGGGGCACAGATACGCAGTATTTT.

The chain links TRBV4-3 to TRBJ2-6, with D perhaps TRBD1 (6 bases). Trimming shortened V by 4 bases and J by 0 bases, and 16 bases separated the two germline ends. CDR1 LGHNA and CDR2 YSLEER come from the germline V gene. The CDR3 runs 18 residues. In nucleotides, the CDR3 is TGCGCCAGCAGCCCAGCAGAGACAGGCGTCTCTGGGGCCAACGTCCTGACTTTC. Its protein is CASSPAETGVSGANVLTF.

This clone has only a few counts. The gene calls are TRBV6-1 and TRBJ1-5, with D perhaps TRBD1 (5 bases). The germline gives CDR1 MNHNS, CDR2 SASEGT. The germline V and J ends were trimmed by 4 bases and 3 bases, with 13 bases remaining between them. The CDR3 length is 15 residues. Here the CDR3 DNA reads TGTGCCAGCAGTGTGGAGGGGTTGAACAATCAGCCCCAGCATTTT. Its translation is CASSVEGLNNQPQHF.

Only one count was recorded for this clone. This chain links TRBV29-1 with TRBJ1-2; D gene unclear. Germline loops: CDR1 SQVTM, CDR2 ANQGSEA. This CDR3 is 14 amino acids long. V lost 5 bases and J lost 5, with 18 bases in between. In DNA, the CDR3 is TGCAGCGTTCCCGCACAGCGATTAAAGTATGGCTACACCTTC. Translating gives CSVPAQRLKYGYTF.

The chain uses TRBV25-1 and TRBJ1-4, with D maybe TRBD1 (6 bases). The CDR3 spans 17 residues. Per the germline V gene, CDR1 is MGHDK and CDR2 is SYGVNS. V was clipped by 3 bases and J by 3 bases, with 17 bases between them. The chain's CDR3 is CASSDLPGRGPNEKLFF. The CDR3 bases are TGTGCCAGCAGTGACCTCCCGGGACGGGGGCCTAATGAAAAACTGTTTTTT.

CDR3 nucleotide sequence: TGTGCCATCAGTGAGCTAGAAGATGGCTACACCTTC. Translating it yields CAISELEDGYTF. The chain has TRBV10-3 and TRBJ1-2; D uncertain. From germline, CDR1 is ENHRY and CDR2 SYGVKD. The CDR3 length is 12 residues. Deletions cut 2 bases from V and 6 bases from J, with 7 bases between.

The J gene is TRBJ2-7, the V gene TRBV28; TRBD2 matches 10 bases. The V segment lost 7 bases and the J segment 0 bases; nucleotides outside the gene matches: 3. The germline V gene encodes CDR1 MDHEN and CDR2 SYDVKM. The CDR3 contains 14 residues. CDR3 amino acids: CASTLAGDSYEQYF. Here the CDR3 DNA reads TGTGCCAGCACCCTAGCGGGAGACTCCTACGAGCAGTACTTC.

This clone appeared a few times. V is TRBV30 and J is TRBJ1-2; D unclear. This CDR3 has 14 residues. V was trimmed by 5 bases and J by 10 bases, leaving 23 bases between them. Per the germline V gene, CDR1 is GTSNPN and CDR2 is SVGIG (reference sequence). The CDR3 DNA sequence: TGTGCCTGGCGATACGGAGCCCCTGAGAATGACTACACCTTC. Its protein is CAWRYGAPENDYTF.

This chain uses TRBV30 with TRBJ2-3, with 11 bases aligning to TRBD1. The CDR3 spans 14 residues. Germline loops: CDR1 GTSNPN, CDR2 SVGIG (reference sequence). V was pared by 2 bases and J by 5 bases, with 3 bases of the junction left unmatched. As DNA, the CDR3 is TGTGCCTGGAGTCGGACAGGGGGCTTAGATACGCAGTATTTT. Encoded protein: CAWSRTGGLDTQYF. The whole variable domain, remainder taken from reference TRBV30 and TRBJ2-3, is SQTIHQWPATLVQPVGSPLSLECTVEGTSNPNLYWYRQAAGRGLQLLFYSVGIGQISSEVPQNLSASRPQDRQFILSSKKLLLSDSGFYLCAWSRTGGLDTQYFGPGTRLTVL.

This clone was counted a few times. This chain uses TRBV30 with TRBJ1-6; no clear D. The length of the CDR3 is 13 residues. The germline V gene has CDR1 GTSNPN and CDR2 SVGIG (reference sequence). Trimming shortened V by 5 bases and J by 7 bases, and 12 bases separated the two germline ends. This chain's CDR3 is CAWAWEANSPLHF. CDR3 nucleotides: TGTGCCTGGGCATGGGAGGCCAATTCACCCCTCCACTTT.

The chain carries TRBV6-5 and TRBJ2-2, with D unresolved. CDR3 length: 11 residues. Germline assignment: CDR1 MNHEY and CDR2 SVGAGI. The V end lost 7 bases, the J end lost 6 bases, and 6 bases lay between the germline ends. The CDR3 bases are TGTGCCAGCATGTTTCCCGGGGAGCTGTTTTTT. Its protein product is CASMFPGELFF.

This chain connects TRBV30 to TRBJ2-3; D unresolved. V was trimmed by 4 bases and J by 0 bases, leaving 8 bases between them. This CDR3 spans 13 amino acids. CDR1 and CDR2 (germline): GTSNPN, SVGIG (reference sequence). This chain's CDR3 is CAWNSASTDTQYF. In DNA form, the CDR3 reads TGTGCCTGGAACTCCGCTAGCACAGATACGCAGTATTTT.

The chain uses TRBV25-1 and TRBJ1-2, with D perhaps TRBD1 (6 bases). The CDR3 is 13 residues long. V lost 5 bases, J lost 5 bases, and 12 bases lay in between. Germline loops: CDR1 MGHDK, CDR2 SYGVNS. This CDR3 is CASSPGTSYGYTF. The CDR3 bases are TGTGCCAGCAGTCCCGGGACATCATATGGCTACACCTTC.